This TCR beta chain was observed in a study of blood T cell repertoires in COVID-19 (dated by TCRdb to 2019 to 2021). For the study in its entirety: The collaborator samples originated in the United States, Italy and Spain and spanned the acute and convalescent phases of COVID-19. The material from the prospective study consisted of cDNA or gDNA derived from T cells, B-cell-depleted T cells, or PBMCs. Subjects who had been exposed to COVID-19, were actively infected with it, or had recovered from it provided the deeply sampled blood TCRbeta repertoires that made up the dataset. The repertoires were made available in a free public database intended to serve as a resource for research on the immune response to SARS-CoV-2. Samples were obtained from the ongoing ImmuneRACE study (first 160 participants) and from 1,200 or so subjects provided by 6 global collaborators. A de-identified subject ID, COVID-19 status, age in years and sex were almost always included in the sample metadata. Where HLA class I and class II types were available, the types were taken from metadata supplied by the sample provider, not from assay-based typing.

TCRbeta CDR3 regions were amplified from genomic DNA by means of the immunoSEQ Assay, a bias-controlled multiplex PCR. As for the original processing: The number of nucleated cells in each sample was estimated by amplification of reference gene primers within the assay. To quantify the absolute abundance of each unique TCRbeta CDR3 rearrangement, sequence reads were collapsed and filtered. Productive Simpson clonality was computed per sample as the square root of Simpson's diversity index over productive rearrangements. Held by TCRdb, this immuneACCESS table contains in-frame sequences only and omits some clones. Under half of the omission traces to an unresolved V gene where checked; the cause of the rest is unknown. V, J and clone size were drawn from that table, and D and trimming were deduced from the DNA. The sample data list under 350,000 clones, and about 89% of these were observed just once. In total, the top ten clones hold roughly 4.8% of the sample.

Remarks on this clone: Its specific antigen is unknown. Within one base of it there is no much larger clone, and no base qualities were kept.

The collaborating institutions used their own protocols to collect whole blood in K2EDTA tubes. For TCRbeta analysis, collaborators shipped samples as frozen whole blood, isolated PBMCs, or DNA extracted from either of those sample types. General findings and caveats noted by the study authors: How much clinical and demographic metadata was included differed by source and by participant, and the metadata was provided uncurated.

The sequencing sample was made of peripheral blood. The sequence came from a man between 35 and 55 years old with acute or convalescent COVID-19.

The CDR3 protein sequence reads: CASSLSGIAYEQYF. The DNA reads TGCGCCAGCAGCTTGTCCGGGATCGCTTACGAGCAGTACTTC. This sequence uses TRBV5-1 and TRBJ2-7, with TRBD2 perhaps the D gene, on 5 matching bases. The CDR3 covers 14 residues, taking in both the cysteine and the phenylalanine. Just CDR3 DNA is preserved here, 42 bases in frame from base 1. The V end loses 1 base and the J end loses 4 bases, and a stretch of 12 bases separates them. From a lookup of the germline V gene, CDR1 and CDR2 are SGHRS and YFSETQ.